These 9 T cell receptor beta chains were sequenced from one sample in a study of blood T cell repertoires in COVID-19. Profiling relied on immunoSEQ multiplex PCR, and the TCRdb table lists in-frame clones only, not all of them. The profile shows under 300,000 clones, 70% to 90% of them singletons. Sequenced sample: peripheral blood. Receptor source: a woman in her twenties or thirties with active or convalescent COVID-19.

This sequence joins TRBV6-2 or TRBV6-3 and TRBJ1-5; D is ambiguous. V was shortened by 2 bases and J by 5 bases, with 10 bases between the two germline ends. Germline CDR1 and CDR2: MNHEY and SVGEGT. The CDR3 sequence is 14 residues long. In DNA, the CDR3 is TGTGCCAGCAGTTACGCGGGTCGGGATCAGCCCCAGCATTTT. It encodes CASSYAGRDQPQHF.

This chain links TRBV5-5 with TRBJ2-3; D is unresolved. The germline V gene encodes CDR1 SGHKS and CDR2 YYEKEE (reference sequence). This CDR3 contains 15 residues. Trimming stripped 5 bases from V and 2 bases from J, with 15 bases between. The CDR3 loop reads CASRLLWQATDTQYF. In DNA form, the CDR3 reads TGTGCCAGCAGACTACTTTGGCAAGCCACAGATACGCAGTATTTT.

This chain joins TRBV7-3 and TRBJ2-3; 10 bases agree with TRBD2. CDR3 length: 15 residues. Germline trimming cut 5 bases from V and 5 bases from J; bases unmatched to any gene: 7. Germline loops: CDR1 SGHTA, CDR2 FQGTGA. The CDR3 reads CASSPSGGAVDTQYF. CDR3 sequence (DNA): TGTGCCAGCAGCCCAAGCGGGGGGGCAGTAGATACGCAGTATTTT.

The DNA for the CDR3 is TGTGCCATTGGGCCACGAGCGGGGGGGTACAATGAGCAGTTCTTC. Translated: CAIGPRAGGYNEQFF. V usage is TRBV10-3 and J usage is TRBJ2-1; 10 bases align to TRBD2. Germline V gene sequence: CDR1 ENHRY, CDR2 SYGVKD. The V gene end was trimmed by 9 bases and the J gene end by 4 bases; junction bases not matched to a gene: 9. The CDR3 is 15 amino acids.

V is TRBV9 and J is TRBJ2-1; 13 nucleotides match TRBD2. The CDR3 contains 15 residues. CDR1 and CDR2 from the germline V gene are SGDLS and YYNGEE. Trimming removed 3 bases from V and 8 bases from J; junction bases left unmatched: 5. The CDR3 DNA reads as TGTGCCAGCAGCGCACTAGCGGGGGGGCGGGATGAGCAGTTCTTC. Translation: CASSALAGGRDEQFF.

The chain links TRBV28 to TRBJ1-3, with no clear D. The CDR3 has 20 amino acids. Germline CDR1 reads MDHEN; CDR2 reads SYDVKM. V lost 2 bases to trimming and J lost 0 bases, with 23 bases between them. The CDR3 coding sequence is TGTGCCAGCAGTTTACCCGTCAAATCATCCTACGGCGGCTCTGGAAACACCATATATTTT. Protein sequence: CASSLPVKSSYGGSGNTIYF.

J is TRBJ2-1 and V is TRBV15; 10 bases agree with TRBD2. The CDR3 consists of 16 residues. V gave up 1 base and J gave up 9 bases; unmatched junction bases: 9. Germline assignment: CDR1 LNHNV and CDR2 YYDKDF (reference sequence). CDR3: CATSRGGAGGSGEQFF. In DNA, the CDR3 is TGTGCCACCAGCAGAGGGGGAGCGGGGGGGAGTGGTGAGCAGTTCTTC.

J is TRBJ2-2 and V is TRBV30, with D possibly TRBD2 on 6 matching bases. The CDR3 extends over 17 amino acids. From germline, CDR1 is GTSNPN and CDR2 SVGIG (reference sequence). Deletions cut 3 bases from V and 0 bases from J, with 17 bases between. The CDR3 region has the DNA TGTGCCTGGAGGGCCCTCTCGGGAGACCCGAACACCGGGGAGCTGTTTTTT. This gives the protein CAWRALSGDPNTGELFF.

The genes are TRBV5-6 and TRBJ1-1, with TRBD1 identical over 7 bases. Germline loops: CDR1 SGHDT, CDR2 YYEEEE. The CDR3 covers 15 residues. Trimming cost V 0 bases and J 1 base; bases outside gene matches: 3. CDR3 DNA: TGTGCCAGCAGCTTGGCTCGGACAGGGAACACTGAAGCTTTCTTT. Translating it yields CASSLARTGNTEAFF. The full variable domain, its missing parts supplied by reference TRBV5-6 and TRBJ1-1, is DAGVTQSPTHLIKTRGQQVTLRCSPKSGHDTVSWYQQALGQGPQFIFQYYEEEERQRGNFPDRFSGHQFPNYSSELNVNALLLGDSALYLCASSLARTGNTEAFFGQGTRLTVV.